This TCR beta chain was recorded in a study of HIV-infected patients and healthy controls. Study-level results: The study did not determine the donors' HLA types.

Many counts were recorded for this clonotype. Its antigen is unidentified. The V gene's germline CDR1 is LGHNA and CDR2 YNFKEQ. J was trimmed by 5 bases and V by 6 bases; bases with no gene match: 10. This CDR3 is 14 amino acids long. No cell fractionation was done, so the repertoire covers all unsorted peripheral blood T cells. Alpha and beta constant-region primers primed reverse transcription of about 0.5 ug RNA. Each of the alpha and beta chains got its own library through chain-specific third strand synthesis with indices. TCRdb used MiXCR to reprocess the 5' RACE reads, holding one entry per CDR3 protein. The data contain more than 10,000 distinct CDR3 sequences, under 13% of them singletons.

This chain connects TRBV4-2 to TRBJ2-7; 7 bases line up with TRBD2. Sequenced sample: blood. The sequence came from an adult in good health. DNA for the CDR3: TGTGCCAGCAGTCGCGGACTAGGACTAGACGAGCAGTACTTC. Encoded protein: CASSRGLGLDEQYF.